This T cell receptor (beta chain) was sequenced in a study of blood T cell repertoires in COVID-19. Study-level information: Whether acute or convalescent, the COVID-19 samples came from the United States, Italy and Spain. Sources were T cells, B-cell-depleted T cells, or PBMCs; the material itself was cDNA or gDNA.

CDR1 is SGHDT and CDR2 is YYEEEE in the germline V gene. Trimming cost V 0 bases and J 6 bases, with 12 bases left between them. There are 14 residues in the CDR3. Participants were aged about 18 to 100 years from approximately 23 US areas. Per the study methods: For nucleated cells, counts were estimated from reference gene primer amplification. The repertoire was sequenced with immunoSEQ multiplex PCR; TCRdb's copy has only in-frame clones and lacks some. V and J calls and clone size are copied from that table; D and trimming were computed from the DNA. Altogether about 360,000 clones are present, about 89% being singletons, with the ten largest covering roughly 1.4%.

The TCR comes from a man aged 25 to 40 who had recovered from COVID-19. The sample comprised PBMCs or T cells enriched from blood (not recorded which). The rearrangement links TRBV5-6 to TRBJ2-5; D unresolved. In DNA form, the CDR3 reads TGTGCCAGCAGCTTGGAGGTGACTGAGAAGACCCAGTACTTC. Translated, it gives CASSLEVTEKTQYF.